This TCR beta chain was sequenced during a study of blood T cell repertoires in COVID-19. CDR3 length equals 15 residues. Trimming removed 2 bases at V and 0 bases at J, with 7 bases between. The germline V gene encodes CDR1 SGHTA and CDR2 FQGNSA. The authors' processing: Amplifying reference gene primers gave estimates of nucleated cell counts. The method was immunoSEQ multiplex PCR; TCRdb's version includes in-frame clones alone and lacks a portion of them. V and J calls and clone size are copied from that table; D and trimming were computed from the DNA. The sample carries more than 70,000 clones, about 85% recorded once.

The V gene is TRBV7-2, the J gene TRBJ2-2; D is undetermined. Sequencing was carried out using peripheral blood. This receptor was obtained from a woman between 45 and 65 years old with active or convalescent COVID-19. The CDR3 region is CASSLTSSNTGELFF. CDR3 sequence (DNA): TGTGCCAGCAGCTTAACATCATCGAACACCGGGGAGCTGTTTTTT.